The T cell receptor beta chain described here comes from a study of cytomegalovirus exposure and HLA in healthy donors. At the level of the study: An early release of data contained 75 million to 90 million unique TCRs, which came from HLA-typed donors.

The study, taken as a whole, reports: Presence/absence analyses supposed approximately even sequencing depth among donors. In a later analysis, several top co-occurrence clusters appeared linked to parvovirus B19, influenza, CMV and Epstein-Barr virus. Indistinguishable V segments such as TRBV6-2 and TRBV6-3 were excluded.

The PCR contained 60 Vbeta and 13 Jbeta primers. Some clones are missing from TCRdb's copy, which holds only in-frame ones; the method was immunoSEQ multiplex PCR. Altogether 110,000 to 150,000 clones are present, 70% to 80% being singletons, with the ten largest covering around 3.1%. As to this clone: The antigen is unknown.

Germline assignment: CDR1 GTSNPN and CDR2 SVGIG (reference sequence). The length of the CDR3 is 14 residues. The V end lost 2 bases, the J end lost 7 bases, and 17 bases lay between the germline ends. V and J are TRBV30 and TRBJ2-5, with no clear D. The specimen sequenced was PBMCs. This receptor was obtained from a female donor in good health and CMV-seronegative. The CDR3 DNA reads as TGTGCCTGGAGTCCCTCTTACCCAGGTGGGACCCAGTACTTC. This sequence encodes CAWSPSYPGGTQYF.